The entry below describes one T cell receptor beta chain. Amplification used 60 Vbeta primers and 13 Jbeta primers. Clones were sequenced by immunoSEQ multiplex PCR, and TCRdb holds only the in-frame ones, with some missing. The sample carries approximately 220,000 clones, over 65% recorded once. This specimen comes from a study of cytomegalovirus exposure and HLA in healthy donors. This receptor was identified in a man aged 35 to 55 in good health and CMV-seronegative. Input material: PBMCs.

CDR3 bases: TGCGCCAGCAGCTTGGCAGGACAGGGGACAGATACGCAGTATTTT. Its translation is CASSLAGQGTDTQYF. This chain joins TRBV5-1 and TRBJ2-3, with 9 bases identical to TRBD1. Germline-derived CDR1 and CDR2 are SGHRS and YFSETQ. J gave up 3 bases and V 0 bases, and 2 bases lay outside the gene matches. The CDR3 is made up of 15 amino acids.